Shown below are 24 T cell receptor beta chains from a single sample sequenced in a study of blood T cell repertoires in COVID-19. Assay: immunoSEQ multiplex PCR; the TCRdb copy retains only in-frame clones and omits some. Of around 250,000 clones listed, around 86% are singletons. The sample was peripheral blood. These receptors originate from a man aged 35 to 55 with active or convalescent COVID-19.

This chain joins TRBV3-1 (or the pseudogene TRBV3-2) and TRBJ1-6, with D possibly TRBD1 on 6 matching bases. CDR1 and CDR2 from the germline V gene are LGHDT and YNNKEL (reference sequence). The CDR3 totals 15 residues. With 0 bases removed from V and 9 bases from J, the gap between germline ends came to 12 bases. The CDR3 loop reads CASSQEGGGGSPLHF. CDR3 sequence (DNA): TGTGCCAGCAGCCAAGAGGGGGGCGGGGGTTCACCCCTCCACTTT.

The rearrangement joins TRBV10-3 to TRBJ1-1; D gene uncertain. CDR1 is ENHRY and CDR2 is SYGVKD in the germline V gene. Trimming pared 5 bases from V and 0 bases from J, leaving 7 bases between. This CDR3 spans 13 amino acids. CDR3 DNA sequence: TGTGCCATCAGTACTACTCTGAACACTGAAGCTTTCTTT. Translated, it gives CAISTTLNTEAFF.

The rearrangement links TRBV7-6 to TRBJ2-1; a weak D match, TRBD2 (6 bases). This CDR3 region has 12 residues. Germline CDR1 and CDR2: SGHVS and FNYEAQ. Trimming took off 5 bases at V and 7 bases at J, with 9 bases between the two ends. This CDR3 reads CASSMTSNEQFF. CDR3 bases: TGTGCCAGCAGCATGACTAGTAATGAGCAGTTCTTC.

This clone was seen just once. This chain uses TRBV27 with TRBJ2-7; TRBD2 matches at 9 bases. Germline loops: CDR1 MNHEY, CDR2 SMNVEV (reference sequence). The CDR3 spans 15 residues. J was trimmed by 0 bases and V by 8 bases; bases with no gene match: 8. The CDR3 loop reads CASAEPGLASYEQYF. In DNA, the CDR3 is TGTGCCAGCGCTGAACCGGGACTAGCCTCCTACGAGCAGTACTTC.

Only one count was recorded for this clone. The chain uses TRBV6-5 and TRBJ2-5; D not resolved. The V end was cut by 6 bases, the J end by 2 bases, with 16 bases between. The CDR3 covers 15 residues. CDR1 MNHEY and CDR2 SVGAGI come from the germline V gene. CDR3 nucleotide sequence: TGTGCCAGCAGCTTTGTGCGAGGTCAGCAAGAGACCCAGTACTTC. Its protein is CASSFVRGQQETQYF.

The V gene is TRBV19, the J gene TRBJ2-4, with 7 bases fitting TRBD2. Germline lookup yields CDR1 LNHDA and CDR2 SQIVND (reference sequence). This CDR3 has 16 residues. V gave up 10 bases and J gave up 0 bases; unmatched junction bases: 12. CDR3 coding DNA: TGTGCCACGAGAGGGAGGGAGCTTATAGCCAAAAACATTCAGTACTTC. Its translation: CATRGRELIAKNIQYF.

The V call is TRBV9, the J call TRBJ1-2; 7 nucleotides match TRBD1. This CDR3 comprises 15 residues. J lost 7 bases, V lost 4 bases, and 13 bases had no gene match. Germline assignment: CDR1 SGDLS and CDR2 YYNGEE. The CDR3 loop reads CASSQLDRSSLGYTF. For the CDR3, the DNA is TGTGCCAGCAGCCAATTGGACAGGTCTTCACTTGGCTACACCTTC. Full variable domain (missing parts from reference TRBV9 and TRBJ1-2): DSGVTQTPKHLITATGQRVTLRCSPRSGDLSVYWYQQSLDQGLQFLIQYYNGEERAKGNILERFSAQQFPDLHSELNLSSLELGDSALYFCASSQLDRSSLGYTFGSGTRLTVV.

This clone was counted between two and nine times. This chain joins TRBV5-1 and TRBJ2-7, with 9 bases matching TRBD1. The germline V gene encodes CDR1 SGHRS and CDR2 YFSETQ. The ends lost 7 bases at V and 7 bases at J; junction bases unmatched: 9. This CDR3 comprises 13 residues. The CDR3: CASGRQGGGEQYF. The CDR3 region has the DNA TGCGCCAGCGGACGACAGGGGGGAGGAGAGCAGTACTTC.

This clone is a singleton in its sample. The chain uses TRBV7-6 and TRBJ2-1; possibly TRBD2 for D (6 bases). V lost 5 bases, J lost 2 bases, and 16 bases lay in between. The V gene's germline CDR1 is SGHVS and CDR2 FNYEAQ. The CDR3 has 16 amino acids. The CDR3 DNA reads TGTGCCAGCAGCCAAGGAGCGGGCCCCCCCTACAATGAGCAGTTCTTC. Protein sequence: CASSQGAGPPYNEQFF.

This sequence joins TRBV5-6 and TRBJ2-7, with TRBD2 matching over 7 bases. J gave up 3 bases and V 3 bases, and 12 bases lay outside the gene matches. The CDR3 length is 16 residues. Per the germline V gene, CDR1 is SGHDT and CDR2 is YYEEEE. The CDR3 DNA is TGTGCCAGCAGCTATCTCCCTGGCGGGGGTTTCTACGAGCAGTACTTC. It specifies CASSYLPGGGFYEQYF.

The chain couples TRBV6-5 to TRBJ1-2, with D tentatively TRBD1 (5 bases). V lost 6 bases to trimming and J lost 8 bases, with 10 bases between them. Per the germline V gene, CDR1 is MNHEY and CDR2 is SVGAGI. The CDR3 has 11 amino acids. The CDR3 DNA reads as TGTGCCAGCAGGGACAATCGGGGCTACACCTTC. Its protein product is CASRDNRGYTF.

The CDR3 coding sequence is TGCGCCAGCAGCTTGGAGGGGCTAAAGACGGATGGCTACACCTTC. As protein: CASSLEGLKTDGYTF. The gene calls are TRBV5-1 and TRBJ1-2, with D perhaps TRBD1 (5 bases). CDR3 length equals 15 residues. V lost 0 bases and J 6 bases, leaving 15 bases between the germline ends. CDR1 is SGHRS, CDR2 YFSETQ, per germline.

The chain is built from TRBV9 and TRBJ2-3; 7 bases map to TRBD1. CDR3 length: 15 amino acids. The V segment lost 4 bases and the J segment 1 base; nucleotides outside the gene matches: 6. Germline CDR1 and CDR2: SGDLS and YYNGEE. The CDR3 coding sequence is TGTGCCAGCAGCTCAACTACAGGGGGCACAGATACGCAGTATTTT. Translation gives CASSSTTGGTDTQYF.

The chain is built from TRBV9 and TRBJ2-2, with 10 bases lining up with TRBD1. The J segment lost 3 bases and the V segment lost 2 bases, leaving 4 bases of the junction unmatched. CDR1 and CDR2 from the germline V gene are SGDLS and YYNGEE. There are 16 residues in the CDR3. The CDR3 DNA follows: TGTGCCAGCAGCGTCCCCGGGACAGGGGACACCGGGGAGCTGTTTTTT. This gives the protein CASSVPGTGDTGELFF.

J is TRBJ2-2 and V is TRBV29-1; 7 bases agree with TRBD2. The CDR3 consists of 15 residues. With 6 bases clipped from V and 7 bases from J, the junction kept 14 bases outside the gene matches. The germline V gene has CDR1 SQVTM and CDR2 ANQGSEA. DNA of the CDR3: TGCAGCGTCCCCACGGGCGGGGGTACCATCGGGGAGCTGTTTTTT. Protein product: CSVPTGGGTIGELFF.

The chain joins TRBV6-4 to TRBJ2-1; TRBD2 is a possible D gene (5 bases). Looked up from germline, CDR1 is MRHNA and CDR2 is SNTAGT. This CDR3 is built from 15 residues. V lost 3 bases and J lost 4, with 13 bases in between. The DNA for the CDR3 is TGTGCCAGCAGTGAAGGCTCTAGCCCGTACAATGAGCAGTTCTTC. Protein product: CASSEGSSPYNEQFF.

The chain combines TRBV28 with TRBJ1-1; 9 bases agree with TRBD1. Germline CDR1 MDHEN, CDR2 SYDVKM. This CDR3 is built from 15 residues. V dropped 7 bases and J dropped 9; count of bases not matched to a gene: 15. DNA for the CDR3: TGTGCCAGCACCCGAACGGGGGACAGGGATCCCAAAGCTTTCTTT. Amino acids: CASTRTGDRDPKAFF.

The V and J genes are TRBV18 and TRBJ1-2; D is undetermined. CDR1 and CDR2 from the germline V gene are KGHSH and LQKENI. Trimming cost V 1 base and J 6 bases, with 9 bases left between them. The CDR3 has 13 residues. CDR3 in amino acids: CASSPQLGDGYTF. The CDR3 nucleotides are TGTGCCAGCTCACCACAGTTGGGCGATGGCTACACCTTC.

The chain carries TRBV4-1 and TRBJ2-2; D remains unclear. CDR3 size: 17 residues. The V gene lost 0 bases and the J gene lost 4 bases, with 15 bases spanning the gap. Germline V gene sequence: CDR1 MGHRA, CDR2 YSYEKL. Here the CDR3 reads CASSQDDERWSTGELFF. In DNA form, the CDR3 reads TGCGCCAGCAGCCAAGATGACGAAAGGTGGAGCACCGGGGAGCTGTTTTTT.

The J gene is TRBJ1-2, the V gene TRBV9; maybe TRBD1 (6 bases). Per germline, CDR1 SGDLS and CDR2 YYNGEE. CDR3 length: 15 amino acids. Deletions cut 4 bases from V and 2 bases from J, with 15 bases between. CDR3 coding DNA: TGTGCCAGCAGCCCACGGACCGGGACAAACTATGGCTACACCTTC. Residues: CASSPRTGTNYGYTF.

The chain uses TRBV14 and TRBJ2-3, with 7 bases aligning to TRBD1. This CDR3 spans 13 amino acids. V lost 5 bases and J lost 4; bases outside the gene matches: 3. Germline loops: CDR1 SGHDN, CDR2 FVKESK. The CDR3 DNA sequence: TGTGCCAGCAGCAATCAGGGGGCAGATACGCAGTATTTT. It specifies CASSNQGADTQYF.

To note about this clone: The same CDR3 is also encoded by other DNA sequences in this sample. The gene calls are TRBV10-3 and TRBJ2-3, with 8 positions matching TRBD1. CDR1 is ENHRY, CDR2 SYGVKD, per germline. The CDR3 sequence is 15 residues long. Trimming took 3 bases from V and 1 from J; bases not matched to a gene: 3. CDR3 bases: TGTGCCATCAGTGAACCGGGACAGGGCACAGATACGCAGTATTTT. This sequence encodes CAISEPGQGTDTQYF.

DNA for the CDR3: TGTGCCTGGAGGACTTGGGAAGGGGATAATTCACCCCTCCACTTT. Translated: CAWRTWEGDNSPLHF. V gene TRBV30 combines with J gene TRBJ1-6; TRBD1 might be the D (5 bases). Deletions cut 3 bases from V and 5 bases from J, with 14 bases between. The germline V gene encodes CDR1 GTSNPN and CDR2 SVGIG (reference sequence). This CDR3 comprises 15 residues.

The chain carries TRBV5-1 and TRBJ1-2, with 7 positions matching TRBD1. V was pared by 4 bases and J by 3 bases, with 6 bases of the junction left unmatched. Per the germline V gene, CDR1 is SGHRS and CDR2 is YFSETQ. This CDR3 comprises 14 residues. The CDR3 here is CASSVTGDHYGYTF. The CDR3 DNA reads as TGCGCCAGCAGCGTCACAGGGGACCACTATGGCTACACCTTC.